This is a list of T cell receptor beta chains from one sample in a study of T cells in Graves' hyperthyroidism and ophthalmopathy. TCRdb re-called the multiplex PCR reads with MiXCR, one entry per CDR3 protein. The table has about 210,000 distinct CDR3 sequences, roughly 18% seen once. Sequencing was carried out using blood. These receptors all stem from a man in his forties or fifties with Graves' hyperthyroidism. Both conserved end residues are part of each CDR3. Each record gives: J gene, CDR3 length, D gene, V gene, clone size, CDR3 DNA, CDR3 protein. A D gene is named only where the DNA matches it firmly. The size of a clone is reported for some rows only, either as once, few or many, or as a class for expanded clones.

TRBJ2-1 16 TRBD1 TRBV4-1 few TGCGCCAGCAGCCCCTTCGGGACAGGGGGTTACAATGAGCAGTTCTTC CASSPFGTGGYNEQFF
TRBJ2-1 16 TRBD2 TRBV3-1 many TGTGCCAGCAGCCAAGACGCTAGCGGCTGGTACAATGAGCAGTTCTTC CASSQDASGWYNEQFF
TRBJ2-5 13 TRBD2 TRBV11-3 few TGTGCCAGCGGGGGGGACCCCCAAGAGACCCAGTACTTC CASGGDPQETQYF
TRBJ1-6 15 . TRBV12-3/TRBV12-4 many TGTGCCAGCAGTTTAGGATTGGGGTTTAATTCACCCCTCCACTTT CASSLGLGFNSPLHF
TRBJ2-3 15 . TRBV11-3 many TGTGCCAGCAGCTTAGACCTGCTTCGCACAGATACGCAGTATTTT CASSLDLLRTDTQYF
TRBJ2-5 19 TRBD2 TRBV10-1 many TGCGCCAGCAGTGAGTCTTCAAAGCGACTAGCGCTGTTCCAAGAGACCCAGTACTTC CASSESSKRLALFQETQYF
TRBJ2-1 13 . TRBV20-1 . TGCAGTGCTAGAGAAGACATTTACAATGAGCAGTTCTTC CSAREDIYNEQFF
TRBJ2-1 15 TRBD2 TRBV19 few TGTGCCAGTAGTCGCCAGCGGGAGGGCCTCAATGAGCAGTTCTTC CASSRQREGLNEQFF
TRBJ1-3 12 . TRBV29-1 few TGCAGCGTAGGAGGGTCTGGAAACACCATATATTTT CSVGGSGNTIYF
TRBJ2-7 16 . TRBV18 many TGTGCCAGCTCACCACTGGCGCGGAGGGGTAGCTACGAGCAGTACTTC CASSPLARRGSYEQYF
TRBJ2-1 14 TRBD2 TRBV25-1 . TGTGCCAGCAGTGAATTGGGTAGCGGGAATGAGCAGTTCTTC CASSELGSGNEQFF
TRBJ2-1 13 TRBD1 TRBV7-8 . TGTGCCAGCAGCTTAACCATCGGGACAGGGATGTTCTTC CASSLTIGTGMFF
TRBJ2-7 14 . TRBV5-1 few TGCGCCAGCAGCTTGGTAGTAGGGGCTGGGTCGCAGTACTTC CASSLVVGAGSQYF
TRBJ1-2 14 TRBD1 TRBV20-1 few TGCAGTGCTAGAGACGAAACAGGGGACTATGGCTACACCTTC CSARDETGDYGYTF
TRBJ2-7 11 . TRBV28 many TGTGCCAGCAGTCGCTCGGACGAGCAGTACTTC CASSRSDEQYF
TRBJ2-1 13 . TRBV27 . TGTGCCAGCAGTTTTACTAGAAACAATGAGCAGTTCTTC CASSFTRNNEQFF
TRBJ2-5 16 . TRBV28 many TGTGCCAGCAGTTTACTTCGCGGAGCGGCCCAAGAGACCCAGTACTTC CASSLLRGAAQETQYF
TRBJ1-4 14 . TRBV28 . TGTGCCAGCAGTTTTGCGGGACAAAATGAAAAACTGTTTTTT CASSFAGQNEKLFF
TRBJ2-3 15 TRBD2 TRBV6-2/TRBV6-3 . TGTGCCAGCAGCCGACTAGCGGGAGAAGGAGATACGCAGTATTTT CASSRLAGEGDTQYF
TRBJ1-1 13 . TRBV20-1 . TGCAGTGCTACCAGGGACATAGTTACTGAAGCTTTCTTT CSATRDIVTEAFF
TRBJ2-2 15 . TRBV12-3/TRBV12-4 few TGTGCCAGCAGTGCTGGACAGCGGAACACCGGGGAGCTGTTTTTT CASSAGQRNTGELFF
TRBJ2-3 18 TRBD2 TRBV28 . TGTGCCAGCAGTTATTATTTAATTCGGGACTATAGCACAGATGCGCAGTATTTT CASSYYLIRDYSTDAQYF
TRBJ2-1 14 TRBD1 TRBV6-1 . TGTGCCAGCATTGAACAGGGGGCTTACAATGAGCAGTTCTTC CASIEQGAYNEQFF
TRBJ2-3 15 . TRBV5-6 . TGTGCCAGCAGCCATTTACGCAGGAACACAGATACGCAGTATTTT CASSHLRRNTDTQYF
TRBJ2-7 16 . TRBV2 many TGTGCCAGCAACCCGGGGTTTGGGAAGGGCCCCTACGAGCAGTACTTC CASNPGFGKGPYEQYF
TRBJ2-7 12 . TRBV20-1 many TGCAGTGCTAGGGGGCGGAACTACGAGCAGTACTTC CSARGRNYEQYF
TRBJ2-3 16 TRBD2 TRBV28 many TGTGCCAGCAGTCTCCCGGGACTAGCGGGCGGGGATACGCAGTATTTT CASSLPGLAGGDTQYF
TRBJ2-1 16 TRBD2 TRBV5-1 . TGCGCCAGCAGCTTCGGGTTAGCGGGAGCCTACAATGAGCAGTTCTTC CASSFGLAGAYNEQFF
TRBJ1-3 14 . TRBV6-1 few TGTGCCAGCAGTGAAGCGGTATCTGGAAACACCATATATTTT CASSEAVSGNTIYF
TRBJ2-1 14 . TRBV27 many TGTGCCAGCACCCTAAAATGGTCCTACAATGAGCAGTTCTTC CASTLKWSYNEQFF
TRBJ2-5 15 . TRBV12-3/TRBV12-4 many TGTGCCAGCAGTTTAGTCGGGAACTACCAAGAGACCCAGTACTTC CASSLVGNYQETQYF
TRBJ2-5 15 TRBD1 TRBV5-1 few TGCGCCAGCAGCTTGGGGGGACAGGTACAAGAGACCCAGTACTTC CASSLGGQVQETQYF
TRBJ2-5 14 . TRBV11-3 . TGTGCCAGCAGCCTCAGGACGAGGGGGGAGACCCAGTACTTC CASSLRTRGETQYF
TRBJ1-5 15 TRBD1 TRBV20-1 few TGCAGTGCTAGGTCAGGGGGCGGTTTTGGTCAGCCCCAGCATTTT CSARSGGGFGQPQHF
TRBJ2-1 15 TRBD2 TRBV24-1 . TGTGCCACCGGCTCTTTAACGGGAGGATACAATGAGCAGTTCTTC CATGSLTGGYNEQFF
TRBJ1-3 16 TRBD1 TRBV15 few TGTGCCACCCGGACAGGGAACCTCTACCCTGGAAACACCATATATTTT CATRTGNLYPGNTIYF
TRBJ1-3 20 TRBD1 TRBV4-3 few TGCGCCAGCAGCCCACTACCGGGACAGGACGTTTGGAGCTCTGGAAACACCATATATTTT CASSPLPGQDVWSSGNTIYF
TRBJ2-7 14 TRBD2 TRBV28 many TGTGCCAGCAGGAATCCGGGACTAGCGAACGAGCAGTACTTC CASRNPGLANEQYF
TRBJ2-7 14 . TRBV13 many TGTGCCAGCAGCTTAGTCTACAGGAGAAACGAGCAGTACTTC CASSLVYRRNEQYF
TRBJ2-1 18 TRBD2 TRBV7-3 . TGTGCCAGCAGCTTATCGGGGGCGGGGACTAGCGGGTACAATGAGCAGTTCTTC CASSLSGAGTSGYNEQFF
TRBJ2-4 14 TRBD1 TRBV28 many TGTGCCAGCAGTTTAGGGGACAGCTGGCACATTCAGTACTTC CASSLGDSWHIQYF
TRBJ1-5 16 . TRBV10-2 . TGCGCCAGCAGTGTTAGGGGCGCGGGAAGCAATCAGCCCCAGCATTTT CASSVRGAGSNQPQHF
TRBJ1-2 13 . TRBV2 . TGTGCCAGCAACCTAGAGGGAAACTATGGCTACACCTTC CASNLEGNYGYTF